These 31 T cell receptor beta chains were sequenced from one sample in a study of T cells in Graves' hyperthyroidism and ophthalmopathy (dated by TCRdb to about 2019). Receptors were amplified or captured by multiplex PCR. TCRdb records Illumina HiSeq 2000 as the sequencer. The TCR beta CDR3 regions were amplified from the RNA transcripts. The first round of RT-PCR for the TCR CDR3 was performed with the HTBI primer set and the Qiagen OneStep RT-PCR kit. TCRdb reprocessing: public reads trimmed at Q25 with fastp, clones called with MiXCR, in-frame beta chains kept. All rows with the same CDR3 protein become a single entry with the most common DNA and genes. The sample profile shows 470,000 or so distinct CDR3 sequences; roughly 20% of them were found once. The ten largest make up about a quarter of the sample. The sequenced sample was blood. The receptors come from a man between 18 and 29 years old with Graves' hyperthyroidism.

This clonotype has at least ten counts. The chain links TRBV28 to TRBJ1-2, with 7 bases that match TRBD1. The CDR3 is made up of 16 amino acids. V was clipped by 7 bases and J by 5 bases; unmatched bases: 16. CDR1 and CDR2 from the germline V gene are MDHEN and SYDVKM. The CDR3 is CASTLLTQGSRYGYTF. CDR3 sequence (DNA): TGTGCCAGCACCCTACTCACACAGGGGTCGAGGTATGGCTACACCTTC.

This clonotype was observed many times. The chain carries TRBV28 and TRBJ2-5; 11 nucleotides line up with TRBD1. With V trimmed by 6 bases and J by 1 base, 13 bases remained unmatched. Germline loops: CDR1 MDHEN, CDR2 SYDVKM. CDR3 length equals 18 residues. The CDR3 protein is CASRQPDRGRKIQETQYF. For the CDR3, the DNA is TGTGCCAGCAGACAACCGGACAGGGGGCGCAAAATCCAAGAGACCCAGTACTTC.

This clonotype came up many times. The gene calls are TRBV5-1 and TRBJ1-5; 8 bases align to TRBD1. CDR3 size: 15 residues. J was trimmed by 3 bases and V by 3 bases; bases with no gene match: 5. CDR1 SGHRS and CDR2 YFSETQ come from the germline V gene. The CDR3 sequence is CASSYQGADNQPQHF. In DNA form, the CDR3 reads TGCGCCAGCAGCTACCAGGGGGCCGACAATCAGCCCCAGCATTTT.

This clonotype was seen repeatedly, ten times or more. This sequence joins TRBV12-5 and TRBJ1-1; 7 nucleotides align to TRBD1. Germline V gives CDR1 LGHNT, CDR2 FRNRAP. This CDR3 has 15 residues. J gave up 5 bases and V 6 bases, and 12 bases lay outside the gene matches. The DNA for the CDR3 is TGTGCTAGTGGCCCTCTTGACAGGGCGAAGACTGAAGCTTTCTTT. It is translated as CASGPLDRAKTEAFF.

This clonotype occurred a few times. The DNA of the CDR3 is TGTGCCAGCAGGCCGAGTGGAACCGGGGAGCTGTTTTTT. Amino acids: CASRPSGTGELFF. The chain combines TRBV12-3 or TRBV12-4 with TRBJ2-2; D remains unclear. The CDR3 is made up of 13 amino acids. V shed 6 bases and J shed 5 bases, with 10 bases lying between them.

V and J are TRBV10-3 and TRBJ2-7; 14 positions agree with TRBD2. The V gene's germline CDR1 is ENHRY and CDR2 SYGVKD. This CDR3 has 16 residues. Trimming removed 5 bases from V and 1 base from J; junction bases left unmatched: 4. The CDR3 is CAISLTSGGASYEQYF. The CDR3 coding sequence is TGTGCCATCAGTTTGACTAGCGGGGGGGCGTCCTACGAGCAGTACTTC.

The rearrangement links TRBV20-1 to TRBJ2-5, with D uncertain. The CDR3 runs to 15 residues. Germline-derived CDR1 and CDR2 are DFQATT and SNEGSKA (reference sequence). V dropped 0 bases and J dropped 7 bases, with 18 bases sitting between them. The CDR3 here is CSARDIGPGWGTQYF. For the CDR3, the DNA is TGCAGTGCTAGAGATATTGGGCCCGGCTGGGGGACCCAGTACTTC.

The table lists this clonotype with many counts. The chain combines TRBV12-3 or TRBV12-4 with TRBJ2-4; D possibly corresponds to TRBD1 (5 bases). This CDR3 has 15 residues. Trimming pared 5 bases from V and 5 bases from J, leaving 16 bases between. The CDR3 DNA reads TGTGCCAGCAGTATATCTAGGGGCCGGGAAAACATTCAGTACTTC. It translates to CASSISRGRENIQYF.

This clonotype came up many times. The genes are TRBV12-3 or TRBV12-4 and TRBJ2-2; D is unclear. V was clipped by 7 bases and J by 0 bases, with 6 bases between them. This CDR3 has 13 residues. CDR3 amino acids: CASTHTNTGELFF. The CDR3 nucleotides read TGTGCCAGCACCCACACGAACACCGGGGAGCTGTTTTTT.

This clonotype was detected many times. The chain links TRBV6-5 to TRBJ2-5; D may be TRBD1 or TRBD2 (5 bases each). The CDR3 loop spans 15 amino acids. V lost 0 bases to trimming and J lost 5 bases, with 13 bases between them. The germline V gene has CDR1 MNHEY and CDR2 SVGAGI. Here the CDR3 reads CASSYSNPGRETQYF. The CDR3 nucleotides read TGTGCCAGCAGTTACTCGAACCCGGGGCGGGAGACCCAGTACTTC.

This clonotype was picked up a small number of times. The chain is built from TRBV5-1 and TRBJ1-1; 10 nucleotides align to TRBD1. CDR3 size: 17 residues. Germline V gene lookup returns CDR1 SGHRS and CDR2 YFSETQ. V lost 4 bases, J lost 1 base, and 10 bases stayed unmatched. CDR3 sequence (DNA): TGCGCCAGCAGCCCATACAGACAGGGGGCAAGGAACACTGAAGCTTTCTTT. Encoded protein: CASSPYRQGARNTEAFF. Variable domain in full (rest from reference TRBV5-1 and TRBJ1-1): KAGVTQTPRYLIKTRGQQVTLSCSPISGHRSVSWYQQTPGQGLQFLFEYFSETQRNKGNFPGRFSGRQFSNSRSEMNVSTLELGDSALYLCASSPYRQGARNTEAFFGQGTRLTVV.

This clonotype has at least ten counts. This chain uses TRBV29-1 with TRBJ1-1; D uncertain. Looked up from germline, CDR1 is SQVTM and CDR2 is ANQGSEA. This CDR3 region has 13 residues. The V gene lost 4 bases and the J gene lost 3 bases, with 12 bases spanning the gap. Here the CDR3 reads CSVGSVLHTEAFF. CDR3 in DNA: TGCAGCGTTGGTTCGGTCCTCCACACTGAAGCTTTCTTT.

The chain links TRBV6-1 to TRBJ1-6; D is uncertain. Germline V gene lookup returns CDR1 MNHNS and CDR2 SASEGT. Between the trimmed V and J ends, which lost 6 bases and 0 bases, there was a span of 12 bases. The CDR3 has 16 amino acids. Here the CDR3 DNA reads TGTGCCAGCAGCCCTACTCTGAGCTCCTATAATTCACCCCTCCACTTT. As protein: CASSPTLSSYNSPLHF.

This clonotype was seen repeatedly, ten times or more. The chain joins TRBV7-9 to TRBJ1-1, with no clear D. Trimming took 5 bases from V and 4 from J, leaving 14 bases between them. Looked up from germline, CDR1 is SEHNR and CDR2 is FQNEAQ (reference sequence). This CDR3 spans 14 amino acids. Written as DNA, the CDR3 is TGTGCCAGCAGCCGTCCAGCAGATCGCACTGAAGCTTTCTTT. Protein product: CASSRPADRTEAFF.

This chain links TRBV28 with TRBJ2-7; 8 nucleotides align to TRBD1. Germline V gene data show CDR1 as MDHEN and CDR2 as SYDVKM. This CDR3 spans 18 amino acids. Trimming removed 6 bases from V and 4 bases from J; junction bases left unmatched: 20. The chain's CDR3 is CASREGQAFAKIGYEQYF. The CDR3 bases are TGTGCCAGCAGGGAGGGACAGGCCTTCGCCAAAATTGGATACGAGCAGTACTTC. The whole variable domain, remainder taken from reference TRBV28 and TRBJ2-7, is DVKVTQSSRYLVKRTGEKVFLECVQDMDHENMFWYRQDPGLGLRLIYFSYDVKMKEKGDIPEGYSVSREKKERFSLILESASTNQTSMYLCASREGQAFAKIGYEQYFGPGTRLTVT.

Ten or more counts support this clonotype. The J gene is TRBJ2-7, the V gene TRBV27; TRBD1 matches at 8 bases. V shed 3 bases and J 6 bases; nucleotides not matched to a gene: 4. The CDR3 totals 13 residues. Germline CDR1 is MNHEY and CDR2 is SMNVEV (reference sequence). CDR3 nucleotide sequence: TGTGCCAGCAGTTTGGGACAGGAGGGCGAGCAGTACTTC. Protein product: CASSLGQEGEQYF.

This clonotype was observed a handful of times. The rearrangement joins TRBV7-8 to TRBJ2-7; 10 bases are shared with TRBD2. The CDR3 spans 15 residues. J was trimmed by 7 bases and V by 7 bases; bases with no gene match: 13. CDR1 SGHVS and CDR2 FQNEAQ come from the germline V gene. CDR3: CASTLGVAGGAEQYF. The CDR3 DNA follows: TGTGCCAGCACCCTCGGGGTAGCGGGGGGCGCGGAGCAGTACTTC. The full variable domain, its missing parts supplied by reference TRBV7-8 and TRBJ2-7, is GAGVSQSPRYKVAKRGQDVALRCDPISGHVSLFWYQQALGQGPEFLTYFQNEAQLDKSGLPSDRFFAERPEGSVSTLKIQRTQQEDSAVYLCASTLGVAGGAEQYFGPGTRLTVT.

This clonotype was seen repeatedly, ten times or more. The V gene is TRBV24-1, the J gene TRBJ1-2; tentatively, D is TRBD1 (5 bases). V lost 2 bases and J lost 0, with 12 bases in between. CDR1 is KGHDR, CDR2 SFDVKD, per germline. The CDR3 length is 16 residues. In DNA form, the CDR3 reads TGTGCCACCAGTGATTCAAAACAGGAACCTAACTATGGCTACACCTTC. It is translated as CATSDSKQEPNYGYTF.

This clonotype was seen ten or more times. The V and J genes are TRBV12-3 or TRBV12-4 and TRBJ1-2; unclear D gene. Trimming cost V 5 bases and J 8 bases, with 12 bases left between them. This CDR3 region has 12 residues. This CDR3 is CASSHSARGYTF. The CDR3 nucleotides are TGTGCCAGCAGTCACAGCGCAAGAGGCTACACCTTC.

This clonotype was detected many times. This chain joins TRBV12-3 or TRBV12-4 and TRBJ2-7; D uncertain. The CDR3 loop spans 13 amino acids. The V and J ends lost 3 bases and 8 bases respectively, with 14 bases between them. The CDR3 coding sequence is TGTGCCAGCAGTTTTTTTATGGGATATCAGCAGTACTTC. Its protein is CASSFFMGYQQYF.

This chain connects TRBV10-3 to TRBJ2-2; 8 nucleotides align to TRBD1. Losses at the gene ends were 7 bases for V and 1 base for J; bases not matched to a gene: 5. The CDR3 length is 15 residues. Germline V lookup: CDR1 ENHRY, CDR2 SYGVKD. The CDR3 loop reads CAITEGTGNTGELFF. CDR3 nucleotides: TGTGCCATCACCGAAGGGACAGGGAACACCGGGGAGCTGTTTTTT.

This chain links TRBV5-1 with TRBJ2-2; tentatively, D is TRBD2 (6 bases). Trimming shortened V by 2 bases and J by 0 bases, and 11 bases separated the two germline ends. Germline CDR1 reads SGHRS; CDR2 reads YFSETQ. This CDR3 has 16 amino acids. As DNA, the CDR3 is TGCGCCAGCAGCTTTTTGGGGGGACCGAACACCGGGGAGCTGTTTTTT. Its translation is CASSFLGGPNTGELFF.

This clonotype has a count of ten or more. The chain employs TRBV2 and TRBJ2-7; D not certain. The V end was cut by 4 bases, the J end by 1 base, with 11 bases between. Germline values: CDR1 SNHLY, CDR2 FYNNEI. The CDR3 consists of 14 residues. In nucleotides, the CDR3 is TGTGCCAGCAGTGTGACTTTGGGGTCCTACGAGCAGTACTTC. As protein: CASSVTLGSYEQYF.

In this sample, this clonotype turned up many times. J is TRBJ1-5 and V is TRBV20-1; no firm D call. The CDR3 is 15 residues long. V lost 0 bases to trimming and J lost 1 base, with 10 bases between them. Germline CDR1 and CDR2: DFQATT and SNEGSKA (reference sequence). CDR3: CSARDLKDSNQPQHF. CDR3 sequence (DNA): TGCAGTGCTAGAGATCTCAAGGACAGCAATCAGCCCCAGCATTTT.

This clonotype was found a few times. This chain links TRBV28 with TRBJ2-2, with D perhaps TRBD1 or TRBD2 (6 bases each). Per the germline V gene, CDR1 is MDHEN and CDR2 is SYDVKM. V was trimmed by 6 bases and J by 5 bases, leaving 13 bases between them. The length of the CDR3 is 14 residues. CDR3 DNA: TGTGCCAGCAGACCCACAGGGAGGACCGGGGAGCTGTTTTTT. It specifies CASRPTGRTGELFF. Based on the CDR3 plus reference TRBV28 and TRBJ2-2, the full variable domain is DVKVTQSSRYLVKRTGEKVFLECVQDMDHENMFWYRQDPGLGLRLIYFSYDVKMKEKGDIPEGYSVSREKKERFSLILESASTNQTSMYLCASRPTGRTGELFFGEGSRLTVL.

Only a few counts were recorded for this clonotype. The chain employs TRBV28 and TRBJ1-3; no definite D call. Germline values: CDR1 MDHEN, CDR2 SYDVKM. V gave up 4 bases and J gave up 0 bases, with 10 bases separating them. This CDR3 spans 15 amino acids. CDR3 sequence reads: CASSSGIRSGNTIYF. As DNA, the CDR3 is TGTGCCAGCAGTTCGGGGATCCGCTCTGGAAACACCATATATTTT.

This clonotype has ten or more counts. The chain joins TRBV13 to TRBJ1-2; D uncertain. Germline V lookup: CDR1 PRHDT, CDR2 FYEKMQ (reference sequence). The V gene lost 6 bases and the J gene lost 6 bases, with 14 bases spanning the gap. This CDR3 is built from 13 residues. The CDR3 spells CASSPTPPDGYTF. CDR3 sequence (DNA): TGTGCCAGCAGTCCCACCCCCCCAGATGGCTACACCTTC.

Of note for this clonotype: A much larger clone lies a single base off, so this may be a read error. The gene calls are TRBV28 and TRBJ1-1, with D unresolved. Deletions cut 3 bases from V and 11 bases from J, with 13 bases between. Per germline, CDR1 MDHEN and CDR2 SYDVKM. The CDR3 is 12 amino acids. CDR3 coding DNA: TGTGCCAGCAGTTTGTTTGGTCTAGGCGCTTTCTTT. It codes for CASSLFGLGAFF.

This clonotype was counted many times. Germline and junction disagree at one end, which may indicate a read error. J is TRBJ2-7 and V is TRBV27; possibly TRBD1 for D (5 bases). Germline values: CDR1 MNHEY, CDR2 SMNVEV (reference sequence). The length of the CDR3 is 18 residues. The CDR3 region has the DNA TGTGCCAGCAGTCTATCCCCAGGGAAACCTCCTTTTCGATACGAGCAGTACTTC. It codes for CASSLSPGKPPFRYEQYF.

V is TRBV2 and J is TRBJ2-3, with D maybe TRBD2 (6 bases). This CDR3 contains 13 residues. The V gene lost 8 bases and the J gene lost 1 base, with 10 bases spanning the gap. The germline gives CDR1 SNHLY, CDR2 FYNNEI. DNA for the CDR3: TGTGCCAGCGAGTTAGCGGGCACAGATACGCAGTATTTT. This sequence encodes CASELAGTDTQYF.

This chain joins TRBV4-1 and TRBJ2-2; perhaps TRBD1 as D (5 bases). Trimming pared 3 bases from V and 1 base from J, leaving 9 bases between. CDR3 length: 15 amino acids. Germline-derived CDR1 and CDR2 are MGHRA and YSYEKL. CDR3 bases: TGCGCCAGCAGCCACCCCCAGGGGAACACCGGGGAGCTGTTTTTT. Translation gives CASSHPQGNTGELFF.